Listed below are T cell receptor beta chains from one sample, sequenced in a study of response to subunit inactivated influenza vaccine. TCRdb redid the calling of the RT-PCR reads with MiXCR, one entry per CDR3 protein. This table holds roughly 760,000 distinct CDR3 sequences, 21% found once. The sample was PBMCs from blood, taken around 5 days after vaccination. The receptor set was obtained from a middle-aged man who received an inactivated influenza vaccine. CDR3s include the opening cysteine and the closing phenylalanine or tryptophan. A D gene is named only where the DNA matches it firmly. Size is stated for part of the rows, as once, few or many counts, or as a class when the clone is expanded.

-,13,TRBJ2-7,-,TRBV29-1,TGCAGCGTTGTAATCCCTAGCGCCTACGAGCAGTACTTC,CSVVIPSAYEQYF
-,15,TRBJ2-5,few,TRBV5-8,TGTGCCAGCAGCTTGTCTGGGAACGTTGCGGAGACCCAGTACTTC,CASSLSGNVAETQYF
-,14,TRBJ2-3,-,TRBV24-1,TGTGCCACCAGTGAATTAGCTAGCACAGATACGCAGTATTTT,CATSELASTDTQYF
TRBD1,15,TRBJ1-1,many,TRBV7-8,TGTGCCAGCAGCAATCCCTACAGGGGGCGGACTGAAGCTTTCTTT,CASSNPYRGRTEAFF
-,15,TRBJ1-1,few,TRBV3-1,TGTGCCAGCAGCCCCGGGGGAGGTCTCTACACTGAAGCTTTCTTT,CASSPGGGLYTEAFF
TRBD1,19,TRBJ2-3,-,TRBV11-1,TGTGCCAGCAGCCGAGGGGGCAGGGGGCCGGAGATCCCCACAGATACGCAGTATTTT,CASSRGGRGPEIPTDTQYF
-,13,TRBJ2-1,-,TRBV4-1,TGCGCCAGCAGCCCCCCAACGGACTATAAGCAGTTCTTC,CASSPPTDYKQFF
-,14,TRBJ2-7,-,TRBV20-1,TGCAGTGCGGCGGAGGGCGGGACAGTCGGCGAGCAGTACTTC,CSAAEGGTVGEQYF
-,14,TRBJ2-3,few,TRBV28,TGTGCCAGCAAGATGACCGACCTCGGAGATACGCAGTATTTT,CASKMTDLGDTQYF
-,14,TRBJ1-1,-,TRBV20-1,TGCAGTGCTACTCAGGGATCCATGAACACTGAAGCTTTCTTT,CSATQGSMNTEAFF
-,13,TRBJ2-1,few,TRBV27,TGTGCCAGCAGTTCGTTCCTGTCCCATGAGCAGTTCTTC,CASSSFLSHEQFF
-,14,TRBJ2-1,-,TRBV4-3,TGCGCCAGCAGCCAAGATGCTTACGGTACTGAGCAGTTCTTC,CASSQDAYGTEQFF
TRBD2,15,TRBJ2-1,few,TRBV18,TGTGCCAGCAGACCAGTTCCGGGGGGCTACAATGAGCAGTTCTTC,CASRPVPGGYNEQFF
TRBD1,14,TRBJ1-2,-,TRBV7-9,TGTGCCAGCAGCACTCCCGGGACAGGGCTTGGCTACACCTTC,CASSTPGTGLGYTF
TRBD2,15,TRBJ2-5,few,TRBV5-1,TGCGCCAGCAGCTTGAAAGGGACTAGTGAAGAGACCCAGTACTTC,CASSLKGTSEETQYF
-,13,TRBJ1-6,-,TRBV6-5,TGTGCCAGCAGTTACGGGAGGGATTCACCCCTCCACTTT,CASSYGRDSPLHF
TRBD2,16,TRBJ2-1,few,TRBV5-1,TGCGCCAGCAGCTTGGATGGCGGGGGGCCTGGCAATGAGCAGTTCTTC,CASSLDGGGPGNEQFF
-,20,TRBJ2-2,-,TRBV10-3,TGTGCCATCAGCTCCTACGGACATTCGGGCAACTACCAGAACACCGGGGAGCTGTTTTTT,CAISSYGHSGNYQNTGELFF
-,14,TRBJ2-1,-,TRBV20-1,TGCAGTGCTAGAGACCTCGGAGCCCTTAATGAGCAGTTCTTC,CSARDLGALNEQFF
-,19,TRBJ2-1,-,TRBV7-6,TGTGCCAGCAGCTTTCGTCGGACAGGAGGAAGACTAGAGAACCATGAGCAGTTCTTC,CASSFRRTGGRLENHEQFF
-,14,TRBJ1-1,many,TRBV5-1,TGCGCCAGCAGCTCGCAGGTCACCGCTACTGAAGCTTTCTTT,CASSSQVTATEAFF
TRBD2,14,TRBJ2-1,few,TRBV20-1,TGCAGTGCTAGCGGGAGGGCTCTCTACAATGAGCAGTTCTTC,CSASGRALYNEQFF
TRBD2,16,TRBJ2-7,-,TRBV5-1,TGCGCCAGCAGCCTGGGACTAGCGGGAGAGGTCTACGAGCAGTACTTC,CASSLGLAGEVYEQYF